This entry concerns a single TCR beta chain. Its antigen is not identified. This record belongs to a study of blood T cells in healthy people across ages. As for the study in general: Template switching captured about one barcoded beta molecule per two T cells.

The study's findings and limits: Roughly linear age-related decline in beta diversity appeared, significant by age approximately 40. The CMV status of each donor remained undetermined, and this could have confounded shifts in expanded clonotypes.

The CDR3 spans 15 residues. Germline lookup yields CDR1 KGHSH and CDR2 LQKENI. V was clipped by 4 bases and J by 8 bases; unmatched bases: 9. A sample-barcoded 5' primer and a J-beta primer mix were used in a second PCR of about 7 to 11 cycles. The template-switch adaptor was a 5' adaptor with 12 random nucleotides. It tagged each cDNA molecule. TCRdb used MiXCR to reprocess the 5' RACE reads, holding one entry per CDR3 protein. The sample yields about 1.4 million distinct CDR3 sequences, 59% seen once. The V and J genes are TRBV18 and TRBJ2-1, with 9 bases that match TRBD1. The sequenced sample was blood. The sequence derives from a man younger than 30 in good health. CDR3: CASSLTGTGSDEQFF. In nucleotides, the CDR3 is TGTGCCAGCTCACTCACCGGGACAGGGTCCGATGAGCAGTTCTTC.